The 10 T cell receptor beta chains below all came from one sample that was sequenced in a study of blood T cell repertoires in COVID-19 (dated by TCRdb to between 2020 and 2021). Libraries were constructed by the immunoSEQ multiplex PCR assay. As stored in TCRdb, this immuneACCESS dataset retains in-frame rearrangements with V and J assigned. A fraction of the clones does not appear; measured against another copy, unresolved V genes explain less than half of the discrepancy, and the remainder lacks a known reason. This sample holds about 410,000 clones; 89% were observed only once. About 1.6% of the sample comes from the top ten. Sequences were obtained from peripheral blood. These TCRs come from a woman aged 40 to 49 with COVID-19, enrolled during active disease.

This clone was detected once. As DNA, the CDR3 is TGTGCCAGCAGCTTGGGCAGGGTCCACGTCCTGACTTTC. This gives the protein CASSLGRVHVLTF. The rearrangement joins TRBV5-6 to TRBJ2-6; tentatively, D is TRBD1 (5 bases). With 0 bases removed from V and 11 bases from J, the gap between germline ends came to 9 bases. The germline gives CDR1 SGHDT, CDR2 YYEEEE. There are 13 residues in the CDR3.

The chain links TRBV19 to TRBJ1-5, with TRBD1 as a possible D gene (5 bases). Germline-derived CDR1 and CDR2 are LNHDA and SQIVND (reference sequence). The V end lost 2 bases, the J end lost 3 bases, and 17 bases lay between the germline ends. The CDR3 covers 17 residues. The CDR3 reads CASSIILGGGTNQPQHF. The DNA for the CDR3 is TGTGCCAGTAGTATAATTTTAGGCGGGGGAACCAATCAGCCCCAGCATTTT.

This clone was seen once. This chain links TRBV9 with TRBJ2-3, with 11 bases matching TRBD2. CDR3 length: 15 residues. The trim removed 4 bases at V and 5 bases at J, leaving 6 bases unmatched. The germline CDR1 and CDR2 sequences are SGDLS and YYNGEE. DNA of the CDR3: TGTGCCAGCAGCTTATCACTAGCGGGGGAAGATACGCAGTATTTT. Its protein is CASSLSLAGEDTQYF.

The genes are TRBV7-2 and TRBJ2-1; TRBD1 matches 11 bases. The length of the CDR3 is 15 residues. V shed 6 bases and J 5 bases; nucleotides not matched to a gene: 6. Germline V lookup: CDR1 SGHTA, CDR2 FQGNSA. This chain's CDR3 is CASSRDRGGNNEQFF. In nucleotides, the CDR3 is TGTGCCAGCAGTCGGGACAGGGGGGGAAACAATGAGCAGTTCTTC.

The rearrangement joins TRBV5-1 to TRBJ1-1, with 11 bases matching TRBD1. Trimming cost V 0 bases and J 3 bases; bases outside gene matches: 4. The CDR3 has 16 amino acids. Germline V gives CDR1 SGHRS, CDR2 YFSETQ. The CDR3 protein is CASSLAGQGADTEAFF. The CDR3 coding sequence is TGCGCCAGCAGCTTGGCCGGACAGGGGGCGGACACTGAAGCTTTCTTT.

The chain joins TRBV7-9 to TRBJ2-5; maybe TRBD1 (5 bases). The V end lost 3 bases, the J end lost 3 bases, and 14 bases lay between the germline ends. CDR1 SEHNR and CDR2 FQNEAQ come from the germline V gene (reference sequence). The CDR3 totals 15 residues. CDR3: CASSLGRASEETQYF. The CDR3 DNA reads as TGTGCCAGCAGCTTGGGCAGGGCTTCCGAAGAGACCCAGTACTTC.

The J gene is TRBJ1-2, the V gene TRBV6-2 or TRBV6-3; 8 nucleotides match TRBD1. J gave up 4 bases and V 4 bases, and 8 bases lay outside the gene matches. CDR1 and CDR2 (germline): MNHEY, SVGEGT. This CDR3 region has 15 residues. CDR3 DNA sequence: TGTGCCAGCAGTTCCAGGCCGGGACAGGTCTATGGCTACACCTTC. Translated: CASSSRPGQVYGYTF.

The gene calls are TRBV19 and TRBJ2-1; 13 bases are shared with TRBD2. V lost 3 bases, J lost 7 bases, and 9 bases stayed unmatched. The V gene's germline CDR1 is LNHDA and CDR2 SQIVND (reference sequence). CDR3 length: 17 amino acids. CDR3 sequence reads: CASSIWTSGSYENEQFF. In nucleotides, the CDR3 is TGTGCCAGTAGTATCTGGACTAGCGGGAGTTATGAAAATGAGCAGTTCTTC.

CDR3: CASTSTGPLSYEQYF. CDR3 bases: TGTGCCAGCACCTCGACAGGGCCCCTCTCCTACGAGCAGTACTTC. The rearrangement links TRBV6-6 to TRBJ2-7, with 7 bases identical to TRBD1. The CDR3 spans 15 residues. CDR1 and CDR2 from the germline V gene are MNHNY and SVGAGI (reference sequence). V dropped 7 bases and J dropped 0; count of bases not matched to a gene: 9.

The gene calls are TRBV10-3 and TRBJ1-1; D possibly corresponds to TRBD1 (5 bases). The CDR3 consists of 16 residues. V dropped 1 base and J dropped 1 base, with 13 bases sitting between them. The germline CDR1 and CDR2 sequences are ENHRY and SYGVKD. CDR3 sequence: CAISEWGGRENTEAFF. Here the CDR3 DNA reads TGTGCCATCAGTGAGTGGGGGGGGAGGGAGAACACTGAAGCTTTCTTT.